The 14 T cell receptor beta chains reported below all come from one sample, sequenced in a study of blood T cells in healthy people across ages. A sample-barcoded 5' primer and a J-beta primer mix were used in a second PCR of roughly 7 to 11 cycles. Via MiXCR, TCRdb re-called the 5' RACE reads, giving one row per CDR3 protein. The profile shows about 640,000 distinct CDR3 sequences, around three fifths of them singletons. The sequenced material came from blood. The receptors derive from a man aged 55-75 years in good health.

The chain joins TRBV20-1 to TRBJ1-4, with D tentatively TRBD1 (5 bases). CDR3 size: 15 residues. Germline V gene data show CDR1 as DFQATT and CDR2 as SNEGSKA (reference sequence). Trimming shortened V by 3 bases and J by 1 base, and 12 bases separated the two germline ends. The CDR3 DNA reads TGCAGTGCTAGGCCCCCGGGGGGAACTAATGAAAAACTGTTTTTT. Amino acid sequence: CSARPPGGTNEKLFF.

The chain uses TRBV20-1 and TRBJ2-1; 8 bases align to TRBD1. V was pared by 2 bases and J by 4 bases, with 13 bases of the junction left unmatched. This CDR3 is 17 amino acids long. Germline CDR1 DFQATT, CDR2 SNEGSKA (reference sequence). In nucleotides, the CDR3 is TGCAGTGCTAGATCTCACAGGGGGACCTTCATTTACAATGAGCAGTTCTTC. Translated, it gives CSARSHRGTFIYNEQFF.

V and J are TRBV7-2 and TRBJ2-3; 8 nucleotides align to TRBD1. This CDR3 has 14 residues. The junction had 5 bases not matched to a gene; V was cut back by 4 bases and J by 5 bases. Germline V lookup: CDR1 SGHTA, CDR2 FQGNSA. CDR3 sequence: CASSSYRGLDTQYF. The CDR3, as DNA: TGTGCCAGCAGCTCATACAGGGGGTTAGATACGCAGTATTTT.

This chain connects TRBV5-6 to TRBJ1-1, with a weak D call TRBD1 (5 bases). The CDR3 consists of 14 residues. The V end lost 1 base, the J end lost 8 bases, and 15 bases lay between the germline ends. CDR1 and CDR2 (germline): SGHDT, YYEEEE. Here the CDR3 DNA reads TGTGCCAGCAGCTTGCAGCAGGGATTGGGGGAAGCTTTCTTT. Amino acid sequence: CASSLQQGLGEAFF. The variable domain in full, completed from reference TRBV5-6 and TRBJ1-1, reads DAGVTQSPTHLIKTRGQQVTLRCSPKSGHDTVSWYQQALGQGPQFIFQYYEEEERQRGNFPDRFSGHQFPNYSSELNVNALLLGDSALYLCASSLQQGLGEAFFGQGTRLTVV.

The rearrangement links TRBV12-3 or TRBV12-4 to TRBJ2-1; D gene unclear. CDR3 length: 13 amino acids. V shed 7 bases and J shed 2 bases, with 9 bases lying between them. CDR3 sequence (DNA): TGTGCCAGCACCATAGGACCCTACAATGAGCAGTTCTTC. Protein product: CASTIGPYNEQFF.

The chain carries TRBV3-1 and TRBJ2-7; D unclear. Germline CDR1 LGHDT, CDR2 YNNKEL (reference sequence). This CDR3 has 15 amino acids. V lost 2 bases, J lost 7 bases, and 18 bases lay in between. CDR3 DNA: TGTGCCAGCAGCCAATTACCGACTGCCCTCGGGGAGCAGTACTTC. It yields the protein CASSQLPTALGEQYF.

This clonotype was found a few times. The rearrangement uses TRBV10-2 and TRBJ1-1; no reliable D call. This CDR3 spans 13 amino acids. Trimming cost V 6 bases and J 1 base, with 9 bases left between them. The germline V gene encodes CDR1 WSHSY and CDR2 SAAADI. CDR3 sequence: CASREGRNTEAFF. The DNA of the CDR3 is TGCGCCAGCAGGGAGGGAAGGAACACTGAAGCTTTCTTT.

This clonotype was observed a handful of times. The chain is built from TRBV5-1 and TRBJ1-2, with D possibly TRBD1 on 5 matching bases. Trimming pared 0 bases from V and 3 bases from J, leaving 15 bases between. This CDR3 comprises 16 residues. The germline CDR1 and CDR2 sequences are SGHRS and YFSETQ. CDR3 loop: CASSLDGTGQDYGYTF. The CDR3 coding sequence is TGCGCCAGCAGCTTGGATGGAACAGGTCAAGACTATGGCTACACCTTC.

CDR3 sequence (DNA): TGCAGTGCTAGAGGGGAGAGGTCCAACTATGGCTACACCTTC. Amino acids: CSARGERSNYGYTF. The V and J genes are TRBV20-1 and TRBJ1-2; D uncertain. V was clipped by 1 base and J by 2 bases, with 11 bases between them. The CDR3 runs to 14 residues. CDR1 and CDR2 (germline): DFQATT, SNEGSKA (reference sequence).

The chain joins TRBV6-1 to TRBJ2-7; perhaps D is TRBD1 or TRBD2 (6 bases each). This CDR3 comprises 15 residues. CDR1 and CDR2 (germline): MNHNS, SASEGT. The germline V and J ends were trimmed by 0 bases and 3 bases, with 12 bases remaining between them. CDR3 sequence: CASSEAPRGGYEQYF. For the CDR3, the DNA is TGTGCCAGCAGTGAAGCTCCCAGGGGAGGCTACGAGCAGTACTTC.

As for this clonotype: The junction departs from the called germline gene at one end, perhaps through a read error. This sequence joins TRBV5-1 and TRBJ2-3, with a weak D call TRBD2 (5 bases). Germline V gene data show CDR1 as SGHRS and CDR2 as YFSETQ. This CDR3 is 14 amino acids long. DNA for the CDR3: TGCGCCAGTAGCTTTGGTACAGCGGCAGATACGCAGTATTTT. The encoded protein is CASSFGTAADTQYF. Variable domain in full (rest from reference TRBV5-1 and TRBJ2-3): KAGVTQTPRYLIKTRGQQVTLSCSPISGHRSVSWYQQTPGQGLQFLFEYFSETQRNKGNFPGRFSGRQFSNSRSEMNVSTLELGDSALYLCASSFGTAADTQYFGPGTRLTVL.

The chain carries TRBV5-6 and TRBJ2-7, with TRBD1 matching over 8 bases. Germline assignment: CDR1 SGHDT and CDR2 YYEEEE. The V and J ends lost 4 bases and 7 bases, in that order; junction bases with no gene match: 16. The CDR3 is 16 amino acids. This chain's CDR3 is CASSPVRQGSFNEQYF. DNA of the CDR3: TGTGCCAGCAGCCCCGTGAGACAGGGGTCATTCAATGAGCAGTACTTC. The full variable domain, rest sourced from reference TRBV5-6 and TRBJ2-7, is DAGVTQSPTHLIKTRGQQVTLRCSPKSGHDTVSWYQQALGQGPQFIFQYYEEEERQRGNFPDRFSGHQFPNYSSELNVNALLLGDSALYLCASSPVRQGSFNEQYFGPGTRLTVT.

The rearrangement links TRBV4-2 to TRBJ1-1; D gene unclear. Per the germline V gene, CDR1 is LGHNA and CDR2 is YNFKEQ. With 0 bases removed from V and 3 bases from J, the gap between germline ends came to 11 bases. This CDR3 region has 15 residues. CDR3 loop: CASSQDRGQDTEAFF. For the CDR3, the DNA is TGTGCCAGCAGCCAAGATCGAGGGCAGGACACTGAAGCTTTCTTT.

On this clonotype: This may be a read error, as it is one base from a much larger clone. The rearrangement joins TRBV27 to TRBJ2-5; a possible D gene is TRBD1 (6 bases). The CDR3 sequence is 14 residues long. CDR1 is MNHEY and CDR2 is SMNVEV in the germline V gene (reference sequence). The ends were cut back, 6 bases at V and 1 base at J, with 12 bases in the middle. CDR3 amino acids: CASRPRTAQETQYF. The CDR3 region has the DNA TGTGCCAGCAGGCCCCGGACAGCCCAAGAGACCCAGTACTTC.